This is a list of T cell receptor beta chains from one sample in a study of cytomegalovirus exposure and HLA in healthy donors. This table comes from immunoSEQ multiplex PCR, and its TCRdb copy is limited to in-frame clones, with some not included. The sample lists 65,000 to 90,000 clones; 73% were seen once. The specimen sequenced was PBMCs. The source of these receptors is a woman aged 40-49 years in good health and CMV-seropositive. The conserved cysteine and the conserved F or W are not part of the CDR3 here.

TRBJ2-2 TRBV25-1 ASTRGRADGELF
TRBJ2-7 TRBV28 ASSQLAGPNYEQY
TRBJ2-1 TRBV4-3 ASSQDLPRGYNEQF
TRBJ2-3 TRBV6-5 ASSYAGKDTQY
TRBJ2-4 TRBV19 ASTHSGRSKNIQY
TRBJ2-7 TRBV25-1 ASRTSGGAALEQY
TRBJ1-1 TRBV19 ASSPGDRARTAEAF
TRBJ1-5 TRBV2 ASTQTGQAQPQH
TRBJ2-1 TRBV5-1 ASSLGSPPEQF
TRBJ2-5 TRBV7-3 ASSFGSQETQY
TRBJ1-4 TRBV5-8 ASSLGLQFNEKLF
TRBJ2-7 TRBV27 ASSLGVGVYEQY
TRBJ1-2 TRBV10-3 AISEEYYGYT
TRBJ1-1 TRBV7-2 ASSLVSRARGGTEAF
TRBJ1-2 TRBV15 ATSSRDRSSGYT
TRBJ2-2 TRBV19 ASSIVGTAKTGELF
TRBJ2-5 TRBV25-1 ASSEAQGHQETQY
TRBJ2-1 TRBV29-1 SVVTGGYNEQF
TRBJ2-1 TRBV29-1 SGTTGVSYNEQF
TRBJ2-2 TRBV15 ATSKLGRGHAGELF
TRBJ1-2 TRBV30 ACSAVGRRYGYT
TRBJ2-1 TRBV10-2 ASTHLAGREGPWEQF
TRBJ1-1 TRBV6-6 ASSRQGIAEAF
TRBJ2-1 TRBV27 ASSLGTSSYNEQF
TRBJ2-7 TRBV27 ASSFTAGAYEQY
TRBJ1-1 TRBV6-5 ASSYEDRPNTEAF
TRBJ2-7 TRBV27 ASSLSRATPNYEQY
TRBJ2-2 TRBV5-4 ASSPSGEISGELF